Listed below are T cell receptor beta chains from one sample, sequenced in a study of CD8+ T cells in alopecia areata. TCRdb's table, derived via immunoSEQ multiplex PCR, lists solely in-frame clones and lacks some. The sample includes roughly 100,000 clones, 55% of them seen just once. Sequences were obtained from CD4+ T cells sorted from blood. Source of these receptors: a human donor in good health. The CDR3 runs from the conserved cysteine through the conserved F or W. The D gene is left open where the match is weak. Some rows have no size entry. The others give once, few or many, or a class for an expanded clone.

D	size	length	V	J	CDR3	DNA
.	.	14	TRBV7-2	TRBJ2-5	CASSLARGRETQYF	TGTGCCAGCAGCTTGGCTCGGGGGCGAGAGACCCAGTACTTC
.	.	17	TRBV5-1	TRBJ2-2	CASSLRTIGANTGELFF	TGCGCCAGCAGCTTGCGTACTATCGGGGCGAACACCGGGGAGCTGTTTTTT
.	.	15	TRBV7-2	TRBJ2-2	CASSLVPQHTGELFF	TGTGCCAGCAGCTTGGTTCCACAGCACACCGGGGAGCTGTTTTTT
.	.	14	TRBV29-1	TRBJ1-1	CSVVLRDYNHGAFF	TGCAGCGTTGTCCTCCGGGACTATAATCACGGAGCTTTCTTT
.	.	15	TRBV4-3	TRBJ1-6	CASSQGGRGNSPLHF	TGCGCCAGCAGCCAGGGGGGGAGGGGGAATTCACCCCTCCACTTT
.	.	16	TRBV11-2	TRBJ1-6	CASSLDGSSYNSPLHF	TGTGCCAGCAGCTTAGATGGTAGCTCCTATAATTCACCCCTCCACTTT
.	.	13	TRBV9	TRBJ1-6	CASSAADFRALHF	TGTGCCAGCAGCGCCGCCGACTTCAGGGCCCTCCACTTT
TRBD1	.	14	TRBV7-2	TRBJ2-5	CASSKDRGLETQYF	TGTGCCAGCAGCAAAGACAGGGGGCTGGAGACCCAGTACTTC
TRBD1	few	16	TRBV29-1	TRBJ2-6	CSVGQGLSGGANVLTF	TGCAGCGTTGGACAGGGCCTCTCTGGAGGGGCCAACGTCCTGACTTTC
.	.	14	TRBV5-4	TRBJ1-5	CASSLDGINQPQHF	TGTGCCAGCAGCTTGGATGGGATCAATCAGCCCCAGCATTTT
.	once	18	TRBV11-2	TRBJ2-4	CASSLVGQLAPAKNIQYF	TGTGCCAGCAGCTTAGTAGGACAGCTGGCCCCAGCCAAAAACATTCAGTACTTC
.	.	15	TRBV5-1	TRBJ1-1	CASSGGATLNTEAFF	TGCGCCAGCAGCGGAGGAGCCACCCTGAACACTGAAGCTTTCTTT
.	few	14	TRBV5-1	TRBJ2-3	CASSVLDSTRLVYF	TGCGCCAGCAGCGTCTTAGACAGCACCCGCCTGGTGTATTTT
.	few	15	TRBV2	TRBJ2-5	CASSVSGIFQETQYF	TGTGCCAGCAGTGTTTCCGGGATTTTCCAAGAGACCCAGTACTTC
.	.	15	TRBV5-1	TRBJ2-4	CASSLVSLAKNIQYF	TGCGCCAGCAGCTTGGTATCGCTAGCCAAAAACATTCAGTACTTC
TRBD1	.	15	TRBV5-1	TRBJ2-7	CASSLTTDRAGEQYF	TGCGCCAGCAGCTTAACCACGGACAGGGCCGGCGAGCAGTACTTC
.	.	15	TRBV7-8	TRBJ1-6	CASSLVTQALRPLHF	TGTGCCAGCAGCTTAGTAACGCAGGCCCTTCGACCCCTCCACTTT
.	few	16	TRBV4-1	TRBJ1-3	CASNEAFGYSGNTIYF	TGCGCCAGCAACGAAGCCTTTGGGTATTCTGGAAACACCATATATTTT
.	.	16	TRBV7-2	TRBJ2-4	CASSPGATLAKNIQYF	TGTGCCAGCAGCCCTGGAGCCACTCTAGCCAAAAACATTCAGTACTTC
TRBD2	.	14	TRBV15	TRBJ2-5	CATSRDRGEETQYF	TGTGCCACCAGCAGAGATCGGGGGGAAGAGACCCAGTACTTC
.	.	14	TRBV29-1	TRBJ1-2	CSVAEGGMSYGYTF	TGCAGCGTTGCAGAGGGAGGGATGTCATATGGCTACACCTTC
TRBD2	.	15	TRBV5-4	TRBJ2-5	CASSSERGVQETQYF	TGTGCCAGCAGCTCTGAGCGGGGGGTACAAGAGACCCAGTACTTC
TRBD1	.	14	TRBV28	TRBJ1-2	CASSLVDRVYGYTF	TGTGCCAGCAGTTTAGTGGACAGGGTCTATGGCTACACCTTC
.	.	15	TRBV28	TRBJ2-6	CATGLSVSGANVLTF	TGTGCCACCGGACTCTCTGTGTCTGGGGCCAACGTCCTGACTTTC
.	few	16	TRBV4-3	TRBJ2-2	CASSQGDNTNTGELFF	TGCGCCAGCAGCCAAGGAGACAACACGAACACCGGGGAGCTGTTTTTT
.	.	12	TRBV30	TRBJ2-1	CAWTEGTDEQFF	TGTGCCTGGACGGAAGGTACCGATGAGCAGTTCTTC
.	few	13	TRBV29-1	TRBJ2-1	CSVVRGSFNEQFF	TGCAGCGTTGTCAGGGGAAGTTTCAATGAGCAGTTCTTC
TRBD1	.	14	TRBV29-1	TRBJ2-4	CSAGLGQAENIQYF	TGCAGCGCCGGATTGGGACAGGCGGAAAACATTCAGTACTTC
.	.	14	TRBV28	TRBJ2-7	CASSFRGGLYEQYF	TGTGCCAGCAGTTTCAGGGGGGGACTCTACGAGCAGTACTTC
.	few	13	TRBV7-9	TRBJ1-1	CASSFLDGIEAFF	TGTGCCAGCAGCTTTTTGGACGGGATTGAAGCTTTCTTT
TRBD2	few	16	TRBV4-1	TRBJ2-7	CASSQAGTSGSYEQYF	TGCGCCAGCAGCCAAGCCGGGACTAGCGGCTCCTACGAGCAGTACTTC
.	.	15	TRBV7-9	TRBJ1-5	CASSLGPGFNQPQHF	TGTGCCAGCAGCTTAGGACCAGGGTTCAATCAGCCCCAGCATTTT
.	.	14	TRBV4-2	TRBJ2-6	CAISDLSGANVLTF	TGTGCCATATCAGACCTCTCTGGGGCCAACGTCCTGACTTTC
TRBD1	.	16	TRBV2	TRBJ2-1	CASSDRSGQGYNEQFF	TGTGCCAGCAGTGACCGTTCGGGACAGGGGTACAATGAGCAGTTCTTC
TRBD2	.	17	TRBV2	TRBJ2-1	CASSEFSGVLSYNEQFF	TGTGCCAGCAGTGAGTTTAGCGGGGTCCTCTCCTACAATGAGCAGTTCTTC
.	.	14	TRBV28	TRBJ1-3	CASSAGVSGNTIYF	TGTGCCAGCAGCGCAGGGGTGTCTGGAAACACCATATATTTT
TRBD2	few	15	TRBV6-6	TRBJ2-3	CASSYRTSGTDTQYF	TGTGCCAGCAGTTACAGGACTAGCGGCACAGATACGCAGTATTTT
.	few	14	TRBV19	TRBJ1-4	CASSTKGSKEKLFF	TGTGCCAGTAGTACTAAGGGATCGAAGGAAAAACTGTTTTTT
.	.	12	TRBV7-9	TRBJ1-1	CASSAEQGKAFF	TGTGCCAGCAGCGCAGAACAGGGCAAAGCTTTCTTT
.	few	13	TRBV19	TRBJ2-2	CASRSGNTGELFF	TGTGCCAGTAGATCAGGGAACACCGGGGAGCTGTTTTTT
.	.	14	TRBV7-9	TRBJ1-1	CASSSLGRGTEAFF	TGTGCCAGCAGCTCATTAGGCAGAGGCACTGAAGCTTTCTTT
TRBD2	.	17	TRBV7-8	TRBJ2-2	CASSLPGTSGSTGELFF	TGTGCCAGCAGCCTCCCCGGGACTAGCGGTTCCACCGGGGAGCTGTTTTTT
.	.	14	TRBV29-1	TRBJ1-1	CSVARTEKNTEAFF	TGCAGCGTTGCCCGGACCGAGAAGAACACTGAAGCTTTCTTT
.	once	12	TRBV29-1	TRBJ2-5	CSVAGSWETQYF	TGCAGCGTTGCTGGTTCGTGGGAGACCCAGTACTTC
.	.	15	TRBV5-1	TRBJ2-6	CASSLGGTGANVLTF	TGCGCCAGCAGCCTGGGGGGAACCGGGGCCAACGTCCTGACTTTC
TRBD1	.	12	TRBV6-5	TRBJ1-2	CASRTGAYGYTF	TGTGCCAGCAGGACAGGGGCCTATGGCTACACCTTC
TRBD1	once	14	TRBV7-8	TRBJ2-7	CASSFAGGSYEQYF	TGTGCCAGCAGCTTTGCAGGGGGCTCCTACGAGCAGTACTTC
.	few	13	TRBV28	TRBJ1-3	CATRAPSGNTIYF	TGTGCCACAAGGGCGCCTTCTGGAAACACCATATATTTT
.	few	11	TRBV29-1	TRBJ1-1	CSVGDEGKAFF	TGCAGCGTCGGGGACGAAGGAAAAGCTTTCTTT